This is a list of T cell receptor beta chains from one sample in a study of CD8 T cells in Susac syndrome. TCRdb used MiXCR to reprocess the immunoSEQ multiplex PCR reads, holding one entry per CDR3 protein. The sample has 95,000 to 150,000 distinct CDR3 sequences; just over 95% are singletons. Material: CD4+ T cells from PBMCs. Receptors originate from a human donor with Susac syndrome. Each CDR3 is given with its conserved first and last residue. Each record gives: J gene, D gene, V gene, clone size, CDR3 DNA, CDR3 protein. The D gene is left open where the match is weak. Clone size is stated in some rows and not others, as once, few, many or a class when expanded.

J: TRBJ1-5; D: TRBD1; V: TRBV20-1; size: .; DNA: TGCAGTGCTAGAGCTCGCACCCAGGGGGCTAATCAGCCCCAGCATTTT; CDR3: CSARARTQGANQPQHF
J: TRBJ2-7; D: .; V: TRBV4-3; size: .; DNA: TGCGCCAGCAGCCAAGAGCCGAGCTCCTACGAGCAGTACTTC; CDR3: CASSQEPSSYEQYF
J: TRBJ2-7; D: .; V: TRBV5-1; size: .; DNA: TGCGCCAGCAGGACAGGTATAGGGGGAACGGACGAGCAGTACTTC; CDR3: CASRTGIGGTDEQYF
J: TRBJ1-2; D: .; V: TRBV7-9; size: .; DNA: TGTGCCAGCAGCCCTGCCTGGGGTAACTATGGCTACACCTTC; CDR3: CASSPAWGNYGYTF
J: TRBJ1-2; D: TRBD1; V: TRBV9; size: .; DNA: TGTGCCAGCAGCGCCGACAGGGAAGTTGGCTATGGCTACACCTTC; CDR3: CASSADREVGYGYTF
J: TRBJ2-5; D: .; V: TRBV6-5; size: once; DNA: TGTGCCAGCAGTCGCAAACAGGTCGGGAAAGAGACCCAGTACTTC; CDR3: CASSRKQVGKETQYF
J: TRBJ2-1; D: TRBD2; V: TRBV2; size: .; DNA: TGTGCCAGCAGTGAAGGCCGCGGGGGGTACAATGAGCAGTTCTTC; CDR3: CASSEGRGGYNEQFF
J: TRBJ2-3; D: TRBD2; V: TRBV24-1; size: .; DNA: TGTGCCACCAGTGATTCGGCGGGAGGTACAGATACGCAGTATTTT; CDR3: CATSDSAGGTDTQYF
J: TRBJ2-6; D: TRBD2; V: TRBV4-2; size: .; DNA: TGTGCCAGCAGCCAAGAAAGCGGACTAGCGGCTATCAACGTCCTGACTTTC; CDR3: CASSQESGLAAINVLTF
J: TRBJ2-7; D: TRBD2; V: TRBV20-1; size: .; DNA: TGCAGTGCTCAGAGCGGGACCGCTTACGAGCAGTACTTC; CDR3: CSAQSGTAYEQYF
J: TRBJ2-1; D: .; V: TRBV14; size: .; DNA: TGTGCCAGCAGCCAAGATGCGTGGTACAATGAGCAGTTCTTC; CDR3: CASSQDAWYNEQFF
J: TRBJ2-2; D: TRBD2; V: TRBV7-7; size: .; DNA: TGTGCTAGCAGCTCTTCTAGCGGGACCGGGGAGCTGTTTTTT; CDR3: CASSSSSGTGELFF
J: TRBJ1-4; D: .; V: TRBV7-2; size: .; DNA: TGTGCCAGCAGCGCCGACAGGAGTCTCGAAAAACTGTTTTTT; CDR3: CASSADRSLEKLFF
J: TRBJ1-2; D: TRBD1; V: TRBV7-8; size: .; DNA: TGTGCCAGCAGCTTACAGAGACAGGGACAAGGCTACACCTTC; CDR3: CASSLQRQGQGYTF
J: TRBJ2-1; D: TRBD2; V: TRBV20-1; size: .; DNA: TGCAGTGCTAGTAACTTACTAGCGGGAGGGCCTTATGAGCAGTTCTTC; CDR3: CSASNLLAGGPYEQFF
J: TRBJ1-5; D: TRBD1; V: TRBV19; size: .; DNA: TGTGCCAGTACTACCCGGACAGGGAGGTATCAGCCCCAGCATTTT; CDR3: CASTTRTGRYQPQHF
J: TRBJ2-5; D: TRBD1; V: TRBV5-8; size: .; DNA: TGTGCCAGCAGCTCCGGACAGGGCTTGAGGGAGACCCAGTACTTC; CDR3: CASSSGQGLRETQYF
J: TRBJ2-7; D: .; V: TRBV18; size: few; DNA: TGTGCCAGCTCACCTCCGGGACAAGCCTACGAGCAGTACTTC; CDR3: CASSPPGQAYEQYF
J: TRBJ1-2; D: .; V: TRBV29-1; size: .; DNA: TGCAGCGTTGATCGTCCAGGGTCCCTATCTGGCTACACCTTC; CDR3: CSVDRPGSLSGYTF
J: TRBJ1-1; D: .; V: TRBV20-1; size: .; DNA: TGCAGTGCTAGTTCTCCACTCGGGGGGGACACTGAAGCTTTCTTT; CDR3: CSASSPLGGDTEAFF
J: TRBJ2-1; D: TRBD2; V: TRBV7-2; size: once; DNA: TGTGCCAGCAGCTCAAGAGCGGGAGGGCCGTATGAGCAGTTCTTC; CDR3: CASSSRAGGPYEQFF
J: TRBJ2-7; D: .; V: TRBV29-1; size: once; DNA: TGCAGCGGCAGAAGAAATTCCTACGAGCAGTACTTC; CDR3: CSGRRNSYEQYF
J: TRBJ1-5; D: .; V: TRBV20-1; size: .; DNA: TGCAGTGCTAGGCCAGGGAATAGCAATCAGCCCCAGCATTTT; CDR3: CSARPGNSNQPQHF
J: TRBJ2-2; D: .; V: TRBV3-1; size: .; DNA: TGTGCCAGCGGAGGGGACTTGTTCGGGGAGCTGTTTTTT; CDR3: CASGGDLFGELFF
J: TRBJ1-5; D: .; V: TRBV30; size: .; DNA: TGTGCCTGGAGTATAGGGGGGGTCTTGGAGCCCCAGCATTTT; CDR3: CAWSIGGVLEPQHF
J: TRBJ2-3; D: TRBD2; V: TRBV7-8; size: .; DNA: TGTGCCAGCAGCCGGGGAGGTAGCGGGGGAAGCACAGATACGCAGTATTTT; CDR3: CASSRGGSGGSTDTQYF
J: TRBJ2-1; D: .; V: TRBV3-1; size: .; DNA: TGTGCCAGCAGCCAAGATAGAAGGGAGACTTTATCATACTCCTACAATGAGCAGTTCTTC; CDR3: CASSQDRRETLSYSYNEQFF
J: TRBJ2-1; D: .; V: TRBV29-1; size: .; DNA: TGCAGCGTAGCCAGGGGGGGGTACAATGAGCAGTTCTTC; CDR3: CSVARGGYNEQFF
J: TRBJ2-1; D: TRBD1; V: TRBV11-1; size: .; DNA: TGTGCCAGCAGCCGGACAGGGAAGACGTTCTTC; CDR3: CASSRTGKTFF
J: TRBJ1-5; D: .; V: TRBV20-1; size: .; DNA: TGCAGTGCTCAAACCCCCGGAAACAATCAGCCCCAGCATTTT; CDR3: CSAQTPGNNQPQHF
J: TRBJ2-3; D: TRBD1; V: TRBV20-1; size: .; DNA: TGCAGTGCTAGCCTCCGGGACAGGGGGGAAGATACGCAGTATTTT; CDR3: CSASLRDRGEDTQYF
J: TRBJ2-1; D: .; V: TRBV12-3/TRBV12-4; size: .; DNA: TGTGCCAGCCGCGTCGGCTCCTACAATGAGCAGTTCTTC; CDR3: CASRVGSYNEQFF
J: TRBJ2-5; D: TRBD2; V: TRBV9; size: .; DNA: TGTGCCAGCAGCGAGACTAGCGGAATGCAAGAGACCCAGTACTTC; CDR3: CASSETSGMQETQYF
J: TRBJ1-4; D: .; V: TRBV2; size: .; DNA: TGTGCCAGCAGTCGTCCAGGGACAACTAATGAAAAACTGTTTTTT; CDR3: CASSRPGTTNEKLFF
J: TRBJ1-2; D: .; V: TRBV3-1; size: .; DNA: TGTGCCAGCAGCCAAGACGCAGTCGGCTATGGCTACACCTTC; CDR3: CASSQDAVGYGYTF
J: TRBJ2-7; D: TRBD2; V: TRBV5-4; size: .; DNA: TGTGCCAGCAGTTTGGGACTAGAGGGCTACGAGCAGTACTTC; CDR3: CASSLGLEGYEQYF
J: TRBJ1-2; D: TRBD1; V: TRBV15; size: .; DNA: TGTGCCACCAGCAGAGGGGGACAGGGGCTGGGGTCTGGCTACACCTTC; CDR3: CATSRGGQGLGSGYTF
J: TRBJ1-3; D: TRBD1; V: TRBV5-1; size: .; DNA: TGCGCCAGCAGGCCTGACAGGGTCGGAAACACCATATATTTT; CDR3: CASRPDRVGNTIYF
J: TRBJ2-7; D: TRBD2; V: TRBV28; size: .; DNA: TGTGCCAGCGTACCGATAGCGGGAGACCCTTCCTACGAGCAGTACTTC; CDR3: CASVPIAGDPSYEQYF